This TCR beta chain was recorded in a study of T cell responses to AZD1222 COVID-19 vaccine. TCRdb keeps only in-frame clones here, not all; method: immunoSEQ multiplex PCR. The sample has 80,000 to 90,000 clones; about 91% are singletons. Study-level points and caveats: Clonal diversity was possibly underestimated, and the donors were mostly white British, with more females. Only 5 or 6 people who got AZD1222 tested seropositive at baseline.

Of note for this clone: Its antigen remains unknown.

CDR1 and CDR2 (germline): MNHNS, SASEGT. V shed 2 bases and J 5 bases; nucleotides not matched to a gene: 8. The CDR3 runs 15 residues. The receptor was isolated from an adult in good health. The chain uses TRBV6-1 and TRBJ1-1, with 7 bases lining up with TRBD1. The sample in question was peripheral blood, obtained on day 0 of AZD1222 vaccination. CDR3 DNA: TGTGCCAGCAGTGAAATGACAGGGTTCGGGACTGAAGCTTTCTTT. Translated: CASSEMTGFGTEAFF.